The next 6 T cell receptor beta chains were all read from a single sample in a study of PD-1 blockade in classical Hodgkin lymphoma. Every patient had relapsed following autologous stem cell transplantation, and cohorts differed in brentuximab vedotin exposure. Method: immunoSEQ multiplex PCR; TCRdb's copy keeps in-frame clones and lacks some. The sample contains approximately 84,000 clones, around nine tenths of which appear only once. Here the sequenced sample was peripheral blood mononuclear cells (PBMCs), taken at baseline. The source is a human donor with classical Hodgkin lymphoma.

This clone is a singleton in its sample. This rearrangement joins TRBV7-2 to TRBJ2-7; possible D gene TRBD1, 7 bases. Germline V lookup: CDR1 SGHTA, CDR2 FQGNSA. Between the trimmed V and J ends, which lost 5 bases and 3 bases, there was a span of 17 bases. CDR3 length equals 15 residues. DNA for the CDR3: TGTGCCAGCAGCGCCGCAGGGGGGACATACTACGAGCAGTACTTC. As protein: CASSAAGGTYYEQYF.

This chain uses TRBV27 with TRBJ2-1; 10 bases map to TRBD2. Losses at the gene ends were 6 bases for V and 7 bases for J; bases not matched to a gene: 9. Looked up from germline, CDR1 is MNHEY and CDR2 is SMNVEV (reference sequence). The CDR3 consists of 15 residues. The CDR3 nucleotides read TGTGCCAGCAGCTACCTGTCTAGCGGGAGAAATGAGCAGTTCTTC. Protein product: CASSYLSSGRNEQFF.

This chain uses TRBV10-2 with TRBJ2-1; 9 bases align to TRBD2. The V gene's germline CDR1 is WSHSY and CDR2 SAAADI. Unmatched junction bases numbered 4, after V lost 4 bases and J lost 9 bases. The CDR3 length is 13 residues. The CDR3 nucleotides read TGCGCCAGCAGTGCCAGCGGGAGGAGTGAGCAGTTCTTC. Its translation is CASSASGRSEQFF.

The V gene is TRBV1, the J gene TRBJ1-3; the table assigns TRBD1, which was not confirmed against the DNA. TRBV1 is a known pseudogene. This CDR3 has 19 residues. Here the CDR3 DNA reads TGCACCAGCAGCCAAGGACAGGCTCAGTCCAGTTACTCTGGAAACACCATATATTTT. It codes for CTSSQGQAQSSYSGNTIYF.

The chain carries TRBV20-1 and TRBJ2-7; no reliable D call. The CDR3 is 11 amino acids. CDR1 and CDR2 from the germline V gene are DFQATT and SNEGSKA (reference sequence). Trimming took 6 bases from V and 5 from J, leaving 11 bases between them. Here the CDR3 DNA reads TGCAGTGCCGTAGAGTCCCACGAGCAGTACTTC. Protein: CSAVESHEQYF.

The chain is built from TRBV27 and TRBJ1-2, with a possible D match to TRBD1 (6 bases). V was shortened by 5 bases and J by 7 bases, with 23 bases between the two germline ends. The CDR3 is 16 amino acids. Germline CDR1 reads MNHEY; CDR2 reads SMNVEV (reference sequence). CDR3 residues: CASSRNPSGAGSGYTF. CDR3 bases: TGTGCCAGCAGTCGTAACCCCTCAGGGGCCGGGAGTGGCTACACCTTC.